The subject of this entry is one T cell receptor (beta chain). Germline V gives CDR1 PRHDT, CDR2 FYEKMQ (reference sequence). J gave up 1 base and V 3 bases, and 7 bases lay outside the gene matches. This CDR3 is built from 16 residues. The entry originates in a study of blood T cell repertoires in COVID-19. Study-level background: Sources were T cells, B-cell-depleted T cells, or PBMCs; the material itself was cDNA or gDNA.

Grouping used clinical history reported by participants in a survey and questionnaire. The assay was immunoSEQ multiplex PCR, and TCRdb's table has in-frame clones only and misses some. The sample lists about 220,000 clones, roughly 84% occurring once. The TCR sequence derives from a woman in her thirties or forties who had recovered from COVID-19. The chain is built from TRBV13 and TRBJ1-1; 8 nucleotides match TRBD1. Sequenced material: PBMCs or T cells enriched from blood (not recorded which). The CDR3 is CASSFLLTGANTEAFF. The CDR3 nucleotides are TGTGCCAGCAGCTTCCTGCTGACAGGGGCGAACACTGAAGCTTTCTTT.